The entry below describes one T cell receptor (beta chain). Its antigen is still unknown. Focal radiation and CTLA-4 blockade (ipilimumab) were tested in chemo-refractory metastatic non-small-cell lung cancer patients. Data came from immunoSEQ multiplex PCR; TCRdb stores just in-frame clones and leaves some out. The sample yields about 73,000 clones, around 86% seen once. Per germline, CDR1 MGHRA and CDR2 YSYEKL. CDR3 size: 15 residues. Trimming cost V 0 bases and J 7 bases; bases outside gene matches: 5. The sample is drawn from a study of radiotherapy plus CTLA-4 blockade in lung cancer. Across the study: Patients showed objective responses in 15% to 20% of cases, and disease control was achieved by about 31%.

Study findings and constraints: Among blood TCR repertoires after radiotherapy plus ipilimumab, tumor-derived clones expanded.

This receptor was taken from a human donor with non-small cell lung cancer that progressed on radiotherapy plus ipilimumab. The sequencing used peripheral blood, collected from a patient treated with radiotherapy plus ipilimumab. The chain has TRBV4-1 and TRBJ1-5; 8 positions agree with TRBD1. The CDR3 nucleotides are TGCGCCAGCAGCCAAGATGACAGGGGCAGCCAGCCCCAGCATTTT. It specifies CASSQDDRGSQPQHF.